The entry that follows covers one T cell receptor (beta chain) sequence. Its antigen remains unknown. This entry comes from a study of T cells expressing NK-cell markers. Study-level information: With respect to HCMV, most of the eight sequenced donors were seropositive, and one was seronegative.

TCR beta libraries carry UMIs added by 5'RACE template switching. No DNA is given; TCRdb re-called the 5' RACE reads and lists each CDR3 protein once. The sample holds about 260,000 distinct CDR3 sequences. Findings of the study overall: A few of the donors also had these clonotypes leading their CD3+CD56-NKG2C+ fraction. Certain NKG2C+ T cell clones were expanded, and their HCMV specificity remained unclear.

Germline V CDR1 and CDR2: DFQATT, SNEGSKA (reference sequence). The CDR3 is 13 amino acids. Specimen: blood T cells: a sorted CD56 or NKG2C T cell subset, CD4+ or CD8+ T cells, or bulk PBMC T cells (not recorded which). This chain connects TRBV20-1 to TRBJ2-5; the D call of TRBD2 rests on TCRdb alone, since no DNA is present to check it. The origin of this receptor is a woman aged 18-70 years in good health. This chain's CDR3 is CSAPFTIGETQYF.